This T cell receptor beta chain appears in the sequencing data of a study of blood T cell repertoires in COVID-19. Study-wide context: There were acute and convalescent COVID-19 samples, and they came from the United States, Italy and Spain. PBMCs, B-cell-depleted T cells, or T cells were the source of the cDNA or gDNA that made up the material.

There are 15 residues in the CDR3. Per the germline V gene, CDR1 is LGHNA and CDR2 is YNFKEQ. Between the trimmed V and J ends, which lost 0 bases and 7 bases, there was a span of 15 bases. Original processing notes: Cell counts per sample came from amplifying reference gene primers. Clones were sequenced by immunoSEQ multiplex PCR, and TCRdb holds only the in-frame ones, with some missing. V and J calls and clone size are given by that table; D and trimming were obtained from the DNA. Of around 100,000 clones in the sample, around nine tenths were seen once. The J gene is TRBJ1-2, the V gene TRBV4-2; tentatively, D is TRBD1 (5 bases). The TCR originated in a human donor in a cohort sampled during active COVID-19. The sample was peripheral blood. The CDR3 nucleotides read TGTGCCAGCAGCCAAGATAGGGGTGAAGCGGGTGGCTACACCTTC. Translation gives CASSQDRGEAGGYTF.